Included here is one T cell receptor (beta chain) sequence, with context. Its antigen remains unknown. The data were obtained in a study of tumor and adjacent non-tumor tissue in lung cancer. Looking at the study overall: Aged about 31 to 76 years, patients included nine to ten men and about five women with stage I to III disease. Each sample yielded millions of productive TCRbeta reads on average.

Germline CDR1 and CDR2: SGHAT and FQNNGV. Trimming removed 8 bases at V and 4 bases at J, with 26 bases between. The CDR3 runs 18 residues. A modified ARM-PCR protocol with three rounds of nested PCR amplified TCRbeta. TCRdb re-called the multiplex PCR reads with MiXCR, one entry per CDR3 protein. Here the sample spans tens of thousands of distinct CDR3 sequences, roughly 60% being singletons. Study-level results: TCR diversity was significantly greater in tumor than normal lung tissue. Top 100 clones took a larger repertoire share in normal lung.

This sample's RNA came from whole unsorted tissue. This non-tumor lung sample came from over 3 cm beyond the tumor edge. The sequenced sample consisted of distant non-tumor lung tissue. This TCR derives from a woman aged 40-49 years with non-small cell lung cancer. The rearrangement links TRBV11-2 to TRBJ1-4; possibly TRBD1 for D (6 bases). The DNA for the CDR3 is TGTGCCAGCGGCCAGCCCGTTTGGGAACAGGGACTTAATGAAAAACTGTTTTTT. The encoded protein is CASGQPVWEQGLNEKLFF.